One and the same sample provided the 28 T cell receptor beta chains below, sequenced in a study of cytotoxic CD8 clonotypes in ibrutinib-treated CLL. TCRdb's table, derived via immunoSEQ multiplex PCR, lists solely in-frame clones and lacks some. The sample lists 300,000 to 400,000 clones, 67% occurring once. The sequencing used PBMCs, collected after 36 months of ibrutinib treatment. The receptors here all came from a human donor with chronic lymphocytic leukemia.

The chain recombines TRBV7-6 with TRBJ2-1; no definite D call. Between the trimmed V and J ends, which lost 5 bases and 1 base, there was a span of 12 bases. The CDR3 has 15 amino acids. The germline gives CDR1 SGHVS, CDR2 FNYEAQ. The CDR3, as DNA: TGTGCCAGCAGCCCACGACTCGATTCCTACAATGAGCAGTTCTTC. It specifies CASSPRLDSYNEQFF.

The genes are TRBV27 and TRBJ2-1; D gene unclear. This CDR3 comprises 11 residues. The germline V gene has CDR1 MNHEY and CDR2 SMNVEV (reference sequence). Trimming left V 3 bases short and J 3 bases short, with 0 bases between. This chain's CDR3 is CASSFYNEQFF. The CDR3 bases are TGTGCCAGCAGTTTCTACAATGAGCAGTTCTTC.

In DNA form, the CDR3 reads TGTGCCAGCAGCGCCGACACAGGGTCAGGAAACACCATATATTTT. Encoded protein: CASSADTGSGNTIYF. V gene TRBV28 combines with J gene TRBJ1-3; TRBD1 might be the D (6 bases). V was shortened by 6 bases and J by 4 bases, with 16 bases between the two germline ends. Germline V gene lookup returns CDR1 MDHEN and CDR2 SYDVKM. The CDR3 totals 15 residues.

V is TRBV10-3 and J is TRBJ1-2; D gene unclear. The CDR3 runs to 16 residues. CDR1 and CDR2 (germline): ENHRY, SYGVKD. Trimming left V 0 bases short and J 4 bases short, with 15 bases between. For the CDR3, the DNA is TGTGCCATCAGTGAGTCTGCTCCAGGAAGGTTCTATGGCTACACCTTC. It translates to CAISESAPGRFYGYTF.

The chain links TRBV5-1 to TRBJ1-6; D may be TRBD1 (5 bases). The CDR3 sequence is 14 residues long. The germline V and J ends were trimmed by 4 bases and 6 bases, with 11 bases remaining between them. In germline, CDR1 is SGHRS, CDR2 YFSETQ. The chain's CDR3 is CASSVTELNSPLHF. The DNA of the CDR3 is TGCGCCAGCAGCGTGACAGAGCTTAATTCACCCCTCCACTTT.

This chain links TRBV2 with TRBJ1-4, with 9 bases that match TRBD1. The CDR3 contains 15 residues. V was clipped by 5 bases and J by 5 bases; unmatched bases: 6. The germline gives CDR1 SNHLY, CDR2 FYNNEI. The CDR3 region has the DNA TGTGCCAGCAGTATCTCCGGGACAGGGAATGAAAAACTGTTTTTT. Translation gives CASSISGTGNEKLFF. Filled out from reference TRBV2 and TRBJ1-4, the complete variable domain reads EPEVTQTPSHQVTQMGQEVILRCVPISNHLYFYWYRQILGQKVEFLVSFYNNEISEKSEIFDDQFSVERPDGSNFTLKIRSTKLEDSAMYFCASSISGTGNEKLFFGSGTQLSVL.

This clone has just one count. The CDR3 loop reads CASSFQPSNQPQYF. The CDR3 coding sequence is TGTGCCAGCAGCTTCCAGCCGAGCAATCAGCCCCAGTATTTT. The chain joins TRBV5-5 to TRBJ1-5; D is uncertain. The DNA end is a closer match to TRBJ2-3, so the J assignment may be wrong. This CDR3 contains 14 residues. Per germline, CDR1 SGHKS and CDR2 YYEKEE (reference sequence).

This clone was seen only a few times. The CDR3 DNA sequence: TGTGCCAGCAGTTACATCGGACTAGTCTCCTACGAGCAGTACTTC. Its translation: CASSYIGLVSYEQYF. The rearrangement uses TRBV6-6 and TRBJ2-7; TRBD2 aligns across 7 bases. The trim removed 2 bases at V and 0 bases at J, leaving 4 bases unmatched. The CDR3 runs to 15 residues. Germline CDR1 MNHNY, CDR2 SVGAGI (reference sequence).

This clone showed up just once. The chain has TRBV2 and TRBJ2-7; D ambiguous. Trimming took off 1 base at V and 5 bases at J, with 15 bases between the two ends. Germline CDR1 reads SNHLY; CDR2 reads FYNNEI. The CDR3 has 15 residues. The DNA for the CDR3 is TGTGCCAGCAGTGAAGGATTAGCAGCTGTCCACGAGCAGTACTTC. Protein product: CASSEGLAAVHEQYF. The full variable domain, completed using reference TRBV2 and TRBJ2-7, is EPEVTQTPSHQVTQMGQEVILRCVPISNHLYFYWYRQILGQKVEFLVSFYNNEISEKSEIFDDQFSVERPDGSNFTLKIRSTKLEDSAMYFCASSEGLAAVHEQYFGPGTRLTVT.

This chain links TRBV5-6 with TRBJ1-6; D is unclear. Trimming cost V 1 base and J 14 bases, with 13 bases left between them. Germline V gives CDR1 SGHDT, CDR2 YYEEEE. CDR3 length: 13 amino acids. The DNA of the CDR3 is TGTGCCAGCAGCTTGTCGGGGTCCGGATCCCTCCACTTT. This sequence encodes CASSLSGSGSLHF.

This clone was found a few times. The rearrangement joins TRBV28 to TRBJ1-5, with D maybe TRBD1 (5 bases). The CDR3 is 14 residues long. The germline V and J ends were trimmed by 6 bases and 3 bases, with 12 bases remaining between them. Germline lookup yields CDR1 MDHEN and CDR2 SYDVKM. This CDR3 is CASSSTGLNQPQHF. DNA of the CDR3: TGTGCCAGCAGCTCTACAGGACTCAATCAGCCCCAGCATTTT. Looking up the rest from reference TRBV28 and TRBJ1-5 gives the full variable domain: DVKVTQSSRYLVKRTGEKVFLECVQDMDHENMFWYRQDPGLGLRLIYFSYDVKMKEKGDIPEGYSVSREKKERFSLILESASTNQTSMYLCASSSTGLNQPQHFGDGTRLSIL.

This clone was seen only a few times. J is TRBJ2-5 and V is TRBV7-2; 7 nucleotides match TRBD2. This CDR3 spans 16 amino acids. Germline-derived CDR1 and CDR2 are SGHTA and FQGNSA. The trim removed 2 bases at V and 5 bases at J, leaving 11 bases unmatched. The CDR3 region is CASSLRRFAGVETQYF. In DNA form, the CDR3 reads TGTGCCAGCAGCTTAAGGCGTTTCGCGGGGGTGGAGACCCAGTACTTC. The full variable domain, with the rest looked up from reference TRBV7-2 and TRBJ2-5, is GAGVSQSPSNKVTEKGKDVELRCDPISGHTALYWYRQSLGQGLEFLIYFQGNSAPDKSGLPSDRFSAERTGGSVSTLTIQRTQQEDSAVYLCASSLRRFAGVETQYFGPGTRLLVL.

This clone has more than one count but fewer than ten. The CDR3 nucleotides read TGTGCCAGCTTGACGGCGAACACCGGGGAGCTGTTTTTT. It encodes CASLTANTGELFF. J is TRBJ2-2 and V is TRBV6-6, with no clear D. Germline V CDR1 and CDR2: MNHNY, SVGAGI (reference sequence). The CDR3 consists of 13 residues. V lost 8 bases and J lost 0, with 7 bases in between.

This clone was seen only a few times. The chain employs TRBV28 and TRBJ1-2, with TRBD1 as a possible D gene (6 bases). Germline V gene lookup returns CDR1 MDHEN and CDR2 SYDVKM. Deletions cut 4 bases from V and 5 bases from J, with 14 bases between. The CDR3 consists of 14 residues. Here the CDR3 reads CASSSLQGVYGYTF. CDR3 in DNA: TGTGCCAGCAGTTCGCTACAGGGAGTATATGGCTACACCTTC.

The chain recombines TRBV4-2 with TRBJ1-3; D is perhaps TRBD1 (6 bases). V was pared by 1 base and J by 2 bases, with 12 bases between. CDR1 and CDR2 from the germline V gene are LGHNA and YNFKEQ. The CDR3 extends over 16 amino acids. The CDR3 region is CASSQGGAGAGNTIYF. As DNA, the CDR3 is TGTGCCAGCAGCCAAGGGGGGGCAGGGGCTGGAAACACCATATATTTT.

V and J are TRBV4-3 and TRBJ1-3; D gene unclear. Germline V gene lookup returns CDR1 LGHNA and CDR2 YSLEER. This CDR3 has 15 residues. Between the trimmed V and J ends, which lost 4 bases and 2 bases, there was a span of 12 bases. The CDR3 DNA follows: TGCGCCAGCAGCCTTACATGGACCACTGGAAACACCATATATTTT. This sequence encodes CASSLTWTTGNTIYF.

This clone turned up a few times. The V and J genes are TRBV6-1 and TRBJ2-7, with TRBD1 identical over 9 bases. CDR3 length equals 13 residues. From germline, CDR1 is MNHNS and CDR2 SASEGT. V trimming: 8 bases; J trimming: 6 bases; junction bases outside the gene matches: 8. CDR3 sequence: CASQGQGLGEQYF. For the CDR3, the DNA is TGTGCCAGCCAGGGACAGGGCCTCGGCGAGCAGTACTTC.

This clone was counted only a few times. CDR3 nucleotide sequence: TGTGCCAGCAGCTTAGGGACAGGGCTCAATTCACCCCTCCACTTT. Translation gives CASSLGTGLNSPLHF. The chain uses TRBV5-4 and TRBJ1-6; 9 bases match TRBD1. The CDR3 spans 15 residues. V lost 2 bases, J lost 7 bases, and 4 bases stayed unmatched. The germline CDR1 and CDR2 sequences are SGHNT and YYREEE (reference sequence).

The chain carries TRBV10-3 and TRBJ1-2; 9 positions agree with TRBD1. This CDR3 has 13 amino acids. Germline CDR1 and CDR2: ENHRY and SYGVKD. V lost 7 bases to trimming and J lost 8 bases; unmatched junction nucleotides: 8. The CDR3 sequence: CAIKPGQGFGYTF. The CDR3 DNA reads TGTGCCATCAAGCCGGGACAGGGATTCGGCTACACCTTC.

This sequence joins TRBV27 and TRBJ1-1; D might be TRBD1 (6 bases). CDR3 length: 15 residues. The germline V and J ends were trimmed by 7 bases and 3 bases, with 18 bases remaining between them. Germline V CDR1 and CDR2: MNHEY, SMNVEV (reference sequence). The CDR3 sequence is CASKPQGSVDTEAFF. CDR3 DNA: TGTGCCAGCAAGCCCCAGGGGTCGGTAGACACTGAAGCTTTCTTT.

The chain employs TRBV6-1 and TRBJ1-3; 7 bases are a match to TRBD1. V was pared by 4 bases and J by 2 bases, with 8 bases of the junction left unmatched. CDR3 length equals 16 residues. CDR1 is MNHNS, CDR2 SASEGT, per germline. The CDR3 DNA follows: TGTGCCAGCAGTGTTACGACAGGGCTTCCTGGAAACACCATATATTTT. Protein sequence: CASSVTTGLPGNTIYF.

The chain carries TRBV19 and TRBJ1-1; 9 bases line up with TRBD1. The length of the CDR3 is 16 residues. Per the germline V gene, CDR1 is LNHDA and CDR2 is SQIVND (reference sequence). J was trimmed by 1 base and V by 7 bases; bases with no gene match: 10. In DNA form, the CDR3 reads TGTGCCAGTACTCCGGGACAGGGATTGAGGAACACTGAAGCTTTCTTT. Protein sequence: CASTPGQGLRNTEAFF.

V is TRBV19 and J is TRBJ1-5, with 10 nucleotides matching TRBD1. V was clipped by 1 base and J by 2 bases; unmatched bases: 14. The CDR3 has 20 amino acids. Germline CDR1 is LNHDA and CDR2 is SQIVND (reference sequence). The CDR3 DNA is TGTGCCAGTAGTATAGGAGACAGGGGGCTTTTCCTTCGGGGCAATCAGCCCCAGCATTTT. It specifies CASSIGDRGLFLRGNQPQHF.

The CDR3 here is CASSGGTPISSYNSPLHF. CDR3 DNA sequence: TGTGCCAGCTCAGGGGGTACCCCGATAAGCTCCTATAATTCACCCCTCCACTTT. The gene calls are TRBV18 and TRBJ1-6; maybe TRBD1 (5 bases). V was clipped by 5 bases and J by 0 bases, with 17 bases between them. This CDR3 has 18 residues. Germline values: CDR1 KGHSH, CDR2 LQKENI.

In its sample, this clone was seen a few times. The V call is TRBV4-2, the J call TRBJ2-7, with a possible D match to TRBD1 (5 bases). The CDR3 covers 14 residues. Germline CDR1 is LGHNA and CDR2 is YNFKEQ. Trimming took off 1 base at V and 3 bases at J, with 10 bases between the two ends. The CDR3 sequence: CASSQVRQGYEQYF. The DNA of the CDR3 is TGTGCCAGCAGCCAAGTTCGCCAGGGCTACGAGCAGTACTTC.

The chain recombines TRBV18 with TRBJ2-1; D possibly corresponds to TRBD2 (5 bases). CDR1 is KGHSH and CDR2 is LQKENI in the germline V gene. The CDR3 loop spans 15 amino acids. Trimming removed 4 bases from V and 3 bases from J, with 13 bases in between. The CDR3 loop is CASSQSRGFYNEQFF. The CDR3 region has the DNA TGTGCCAGCTCACAGTCTCGAGGGTTCTACAATGAGCAGTTCTTC.

This sequence joins TRBV7-9 and TRBJ1-4; possibly TRBD1 for D (6 bases). Per germline, CDR1 SEHNR and CDR2 FQNEAQ (reference sequence). The V end was cut by 9 bases, the J end by 10 bases, with 21 bases between. This CDR3 has 14 amino acids. The CDR3 spells CASEDSEDIGKLFF. For the CDR3, the DNA is TGTGCCAGTGAGGACAGCGAGGATATTGGAAAACTGTTTTTT.

The chain recombines TRBV5-1 with TRBJ2-7, with TRBD2 matching 14 bases. Losses at the gene ends were 3 bases for V and 0 bases for J; bases not matched to a gene: 11. The CDR3 has 19 amino acids. Germline assignment: CDR1 SGHRS and CDR2 YFSETQ. The CDR3: CASSSPRGLAGELSYEQYF. The CDR3 nucleotides read TGCGCCAGCAGCTCGCCTCGGGGACTAGCGGGGGAACTCTCCTACGAGCAGTACTTC. Combining the CDR3 with reference TRBV5-1 and TRBJ2-7 gives the whole variable domain KAGVTQTPRYLIKTRGQQVTLSCSPISGHRSVSWYQQTPGQGLQFLFEYFSETQRNKGNFPGRFSGRQFSNSRSEMNVSTLELGDSALYLCASSSPRGLAGELSYEQYFGPGTRLTVT.